Listed below are T cell receptor beta chains from one sample, sequenced in a study of blood T cell repertoires in COVID-19. Libraries were prepared by immunoSEQ multiplex PCR; TCRdb keeps only in-frame clonotypes and omits some of them. Of about 44,000 clones in the sample, around nine tenths are singletons; the top ten hold roughly 1.4%. The sequenced sample consisted of peripheral blood. The receptor set was obtained from a woman aged 40 to 50 with acute or convalescent COVID-19. Both conserved end residues are part of each CDR3. A D gene is named only where the DNA matches it firmly. Part of the rows lack a size; the others show once, few, many or a class for expanded clones.

v_call	clone_size	d_call	j_call	cdr3_aa	cdr3_nt
TRBV7-2	NA	NA	TRBJ2-3	CASSLASRLVGGTQYF	TGTGCCAGCAGCTTAGCTAGCCGGCTGGTTGGAGGTACGCAGTATTTT
TRBV3-1/TRBV3-2	NA	TRBD2	TRBJ2-3	CASSQELAGSTDTQYF	TGTGCCAGCAGCCAAGAGCTAGCGGGGAGCACAGATACGCAGTATTTT
TRBV11-2	NA	TRBD2	TRBJ2-1	CASSSSRGLAGGENEQFF	TGTGCCAGCAGCTCCAGTCGGGGACTAGCGGGAGGGGAGAATGAGCAGTTCTTC
TRBV29-1	NA	NA	TRBJ1-3	CSVFEGNTIYF	TGCAGTGTTTTTGAGGGAAACACCATATATTTT
TRBV7-2	NA	NA	TRBJ1-1	CASSLTGNTEAFF	TGTGCCAGCAGCTTAACAGGAAACACTGAAGCTTTCTTT
TRBV7-2	once	TRBD1	TRBJ1-2	CASSLGVTGEHGYTF	TGTGCCAGCAGCTTAGGAGTGACAGGGGAACATGGCTACACCTTC
TRBV30	once	NA	TRBJ2-1	CAWSGHRDDEQFF	TGTGCCTGGAGTGGGCACAGGGACGATGAGCAGTTCTTC
TRBV5-1	NA	NA	TRBJ2-7	CASSPIQGLGYF	TGCGCCAGCAGTCCAATCCAGGGATTGGGGTACTTC
TRBV19	NA	NA	TRBJ2-2	CASSRNTGELFF	TGTGCCAGTAGTCGGAACACCGGGGAGCTGTTTTTT
TRBV14	NA	TRBD2	TRBJ2-1	CASSYLGLAGGNEQFF	TGTGCCAGCAGCTACCTCGGGCTAGCGGGGGGGAATGAGCAGTTCTTC
TRBV7-3	NA	TRBD2	TRBJ2-1	CASDLAGHSYNEQFF	TGTGCCAGCGACCTAGCGGGACACTCCTACAATGAGCAGTTCTTC
TRBV7-2	NA	NA	TRBJ1-1	CASSPTTPSGAFF	TGTGCCAGCAGCCCCACTACTCCGTCCGGAGCTTTCTTT
TRBV30	NA	NA	TRBJ1-6	CAWRVGFGANSPLHF	TGTGCCTGGAGGGTAGGGTTTGGGGCCAATTCACCCCTCCACTTT
TRBV6-2/TRBV6-3	NA	TRBD1	TRBJ1-1	CASSIQGWGTEAFF	TGTGCCAGCAGTATACAGGGGTGGGGCACTGAAGCTTTCTTT